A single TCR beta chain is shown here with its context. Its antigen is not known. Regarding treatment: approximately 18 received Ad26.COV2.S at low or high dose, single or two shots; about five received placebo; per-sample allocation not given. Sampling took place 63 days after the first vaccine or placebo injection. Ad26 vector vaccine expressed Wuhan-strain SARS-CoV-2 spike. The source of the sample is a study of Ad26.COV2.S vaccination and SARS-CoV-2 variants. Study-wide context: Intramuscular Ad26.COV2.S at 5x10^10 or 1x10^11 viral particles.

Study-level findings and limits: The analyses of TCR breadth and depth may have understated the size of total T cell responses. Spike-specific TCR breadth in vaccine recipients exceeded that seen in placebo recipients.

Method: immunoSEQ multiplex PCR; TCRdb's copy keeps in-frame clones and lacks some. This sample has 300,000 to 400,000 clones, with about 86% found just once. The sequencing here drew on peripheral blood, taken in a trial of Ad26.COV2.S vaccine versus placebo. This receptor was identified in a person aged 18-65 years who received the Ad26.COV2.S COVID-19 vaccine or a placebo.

The CDR3 DNA is TGTGCCAGCAGCTTATCCACAGGGGTCTATGGCTACACCTTC. Translating it yields CASSLSTGVYGYTF. This chain joins TRBV7-9 and TRBJ1-2; 7 nucleotides match TRBD1. The CDR3 contains 14 residues. Germline CDR1 SEHNR, CDR2 FQNEAQ (reference sequence). V shed 2 bases, J shed 4 bases, and the junction held 4 bases outside the gene matches.